The count of the clone carrying this TCR beta chain is one. The CDR3 is 16 amino acids. Germline V gene data show CDR1 as SGDLS and CDR2 as YYNGEE. Deletions cut 4 bases from V and 0 bases from J, with 14 bases between. Per the original methods: Estimates of nucleated cell counts were drawn from the amplification of reference gene primers. Clones were read by immunoSEQ multiplex PCR, and TCRdb kept only the in-frame ones, dropping some. V and J calls and clone size follow that table, whereas D and trimming were derived from the DNA. The table lists some 73,000 clones, around 82% of them singletons. The source of the sample is a study of blood T cell repertoires in COVID-19. Whole-study context: The United States, Italy and Spain provided the acute and convalescent COVID-19 samples. PBMCs, B-cell-depleted T cells, or T cells were the source of the cDNA or gDNA that made up the material.

This receptor was taken from a human donor in a cohort sampled during active COVID-19. The sample was peripheral blood. The V gene is TRBV9, the J gene TRBJ1-3; TRBD1 is a possible D gene (5 bases). This CDR3 reads CASSPSGASSGNTIYF. CDR3 DNA: TGTGCCAGCAGCCCTAGTGGGGCCTCCTCTGGAAACACCATATATTTT. Full variable domain (missing parts from reference TRBV9 and TRBJ1-3): DSGVTQTPKHLITATGQRVTLRCSPRSGDLSVYWYQQSLDQGLQFLIQYYNGEERAKGNILERFSAQQFPDLHSELNLSSLELGDSALYFCASSPSGASSGNTIYFGEGSWLTVV.